One and the same sample provided the 27 T cell receptor beta chains below, sequenced in a study of OX40 agonist ivuxolimab in advanced cancers. This table comes from immunoSEQ multiplex PCR, and its TCRdb copy is limited to in-frame clones, with some not included. Here the sample spans 55,000 to 70,000 clones, approximately 90% being singletons. Source: CD4+ or CD8+ T cells sorted from blood, taken in a trial of the OX40 agonist ivuxolimab. These receptors all come from an adult with an advanced solid tumor such as melanoma, head and neck, liver or kidney cancer.

The chain is built from TRBV5-8 and TRBJ1-5; D is perhaps TRBD1 (6 bases). The CDR3 runs to 15 residues. The germline V and J ends were trimmed by 3 bases and 2 bases, with 12 bases remaining between them. The germline gives CDR1 SGHTS, CDR2 YDEGEE. CDR3 residues: CASSWAGAGNQPQHF. The CDR3 nucleotides are TGTGCCAGCAGCTGGGCGGGGGCTGGCAATCAGCCCCAGCATTTT.

The CDR3 bases are TGCGCCAGCAGCCATGTAGGACTTTCCTACGAGCAGTACTTC. It yields the protein CASSHVGLSYEQYF. The rearrangement uses TRBV4-1 and TRBJ2-7; D may be TRBD2 (5 bases). The CDR3 loop spans 14 amino acids. Germline V gene data show CDR1 as MGHRA and CDR2 as YSYEKL. With 3 bases removed from V and 1 base from J, the gap between germline ends came to 10 bases.

The rearrangement uses TRBV9 and TRBJ2-7, with TRBD2 matching over 14 bases. The germline CDR1 and CDR2 sequences are SGDLS and YYNGEE. The CDR3 has 17 residues. The trim removed 3 bases at V and 4 bases at J, leaving 9 bases unmatched. CDR3 nucleotides: TGTGCCAGCAGCGCCGAGACTAGCGGGGGGGCTCGGTACGAGCAGTACTTC. This gives the protein CASSAETSGGARYEQYF.

Comment on this clone: The sample holds other DNA sequences that translate to the same CDR3. This rearrangement joins TRBV5-6 to TRBJ2-5; D not resolved. The CDR3 runs to 13 residues. Trimming stripped 0 bases from V and 5 bases from J, with 8 bases between. The germline gives CDR1 SGHDT, CDR2 YYEEEE. The CDR3 DNA reads TGTGCCAGCAGCTTGGAGGCCGGCGAGACCCAGTACTTC. The encoded protein is CASSLEAGETQYF.

This chain uses TRBV7-9 with TRBJ2-7; 7 bases agree with TRBD2. There are 12 residues in the CDR3. The germline CDR1 and CDR2 sequences are SEHNR and FQNEAQ (reference sequence). The J segment lost 5 bases and the V segment lost 5 bases, leaving 3 bases of the junction unmatched. The CDR3 reads CASSPRGNEQYF. The CDR3 bases are TGTGCCAGCAGCCCGCGGGGGAACGAGCAGTACTTC. Complete variable domain (other parts from reference TRBV7-9 and TRBJ2-7): DTGVSQNPRHKITKRGQNVTFRCDPISEHNRLYWYRQTLGQGPEFLTYFQNEAQLEKSRLLSDRFSAERPKGSFSTLEIQRTEQGDSAMYLCASSPRGNEQYFGPGTRLTVT.

The chain uses TRBV5-1 and TRBJ2-3; 10 bases fit TRBD1. The V and J ends lost 4 bases and 1 base, in that order; junction bases with no gene match: 3. In germline, CDR1 is SGHRS, CDR2 YFSETQ. The CDR3 consists of 15 residues. Here the CDR3 DNA reads TGCGCCAGCAGCACCGGACAGGGGGGCACAGATACGCAGTATTTT. It yields the protein CASSTGQGGTDTQYF.

This chain connects TRBV19 to TRBJ2-5; D is possibly TRBD1 (5 bases). The CDR3 spans 13 residues. V lost 6 bases and J lost 1, with 9 bases in between. Per germline, CDR1 LNHDA and CDR2 SQIVND (reference sequence). The CDR3 coding sequence is TGTGCCAGTAGCGACAGACCCCAAGAGACCCAGTACTTC. Translated, it gives CASSDRPQETQYF.

This clone was counted a single time. This rearrangement joins TRBV4-1 to TRBJ2-1, with 10 nucleotides matching TRBD2. Germline CDR1 is MGHRA and CDR2 is YSYEKL. CDR3 length: 14 amino acids. The V and J ends lost 6 bases and 8 bases, in that order; junction bases with no gene match: 7. In nucleotides, the CDR3 is TGCGCCAGCAGTCCCTTAGCGGGGGGACATGAGCAGTTCTTC. Translating it yields CASSPLAGGHEQFF.

The gene calls are TRBV27 and TRBJ2-1, with unresolved D. The CDR3 has 12 amino acids. CDR1 and CDR2 from the germline V gene are MNHEY and SMNVEV (reference sequence). Trimming removed 8 bases at V and 3 bases at J, with 8 bases between. The CDR3 coding sequence is TGTGCCAGCGGCAATATCTACAATGAGCAGTTCTTC. It specifies CASGNIYNEQFF.

This chain links TRBV6-6 with TRBJ1-6, with D perhaps TRBD1 (5 bases). The V and J ends lost 5 bases and 5 bases respectively, with 13 bases between them. This CDR3 has 15 amino acids. The germline V gene has CDR1 MNHNY and CDR2 SVGAGI (reference sequence). CDR3 residues: CASSQSDMHNSPLHF. CDR3 in DNA: TGTGCCAGCAGTCAGTCGGACATGCATAATTCACCCCTCCACTTT.

The rearrangement uses TRBV19 and TRBJ2-5, with TRBD1 as a possible D gene (6 bases). This CDR3 contains 13 residues. Germline CDR1 reads LNHDA; CDR2 reads SQIVND (reference sequence). Trimming pared 8 bases from V and 9 bases from J, leaving 19 bases between. In nucleotides, the CDR3 is TGTGCCAGTGGGCCCAGGGGCCCCGTTCCCCAGTACTTC. The encoded protein is CASGPRGPVPQYF. The full variable domain, completed using reference TRBV19 and TRBJ2-5, is DGGITQSPKYLFRKEGQNVTLSCEQNLNHDAMYWYRQDPGQGLRLIYYSQIVNDFQKGDIAEGYSVSREKKESFPLTVTSAQKNPTAFYLCASGPRGPVPQYFGPGTRLLVL.

The rearrangement links TRBV7-2 to TRBJ2-7; 8 nucleotides match TRBD2. There are 15 residues in the CDR3. Trimming took 4 bases from V and 0 from J; bases not matched to a gene: 5. Germline assignment: CDR1 SGHTA and CDR2 FQGNSA. Written as DNA, the CDR3 is TGTGCCAGCAGCTCCAGAGCGGGGGCCTCCTACGAGCAGTACTTC. It specifies CASSSRAGASYEQYF.

The genes are TRBV27 and TRBJ1-2; D gene unclear. The germline CDR1 and CDR2 sequences are MNHEY and SMNVEV (reference sequence). V was trimmed by 3 bases and J by 0 bases, leaving 8 bases between them. CDR3 size: 14 residues. The CDR3: CASSLTVSNYGYTF. CDR3 DNA sequence: TGTGCCAGCAGTTTGACTGTATCTAACTATGGCTACACCTTC.

The sample holds one count of this clone. The rearrangement uses TRBV6-6 and TRBJ1-5; D not certain. The V gene's germline CDR1 is MNHNY and CDR2 SVGAGI (reference sequence). The CDR3 spans 15 residues. The V end was cut by 6 bases, the J end by 2 bases, with 14 bases between. CDR3 protein: CASSSGPSGNQPQHF. In DNA, the CDR3 is TGTGCCAGCAGCTCCGGCCCGAGTGGCAATCAGCCCCAGCATTTT.

This chain uses TRBV10-3 with TRBJ2-1; tentatively, D is TRBD2 (6 bases). This CDR3 is 15 amino acids long. V shed 7 bases and J shed 4 bases, with 17 bases lying between them. Germline V gene sequence: CDR1 ENHRY, CDR2 SYGVKD. The CDR3 spells CAITPYSGPYNEQFF. The CDR3 bases are TGTGCCATCACCCCTTATAGCGGACCGTACAATGAGCAGTTCTTC.

The chain employs TRBV11-2 and TRBJ2-1; D gene ambiguous. The CDR3 loop spans 11 amino acids. V was pared by 3 bases and J by 6 bases, with 3 bases between. Per the germline V gene, CDR1 is SGHAT and CDR2 is FQNNGV. This CDR3 reads CASSFSNEQFF. CDR3 coding DNA: TGTGCCAGCAGCTTCTCCAATGAGCAGTTCTTC.

This chain joins TRBV2 and TRBJ1-3; D not resolved. V dropped 2 bases and J dropped 8 bases, with 16 bases sitting between them. Germline-derived CDR1 and CDR2 are SNHLY and FYNNEI. The CDR3 is 15 residues long. CDR3 coding DNA: TGTGCCAGCAGTGAATGGCGGCAGGTCTTGGACACCATATATTTT. Its protein is CASSEWRQVLDTIYF.

This chain links TRBV4-3 with TRBJ2-1; 7 bases match TRBD2. The CDR3 totals 15 residues. The trim removed 0 bases at V and 4 bases at J, leaving 3 bases unmatched. Germline assignment: CDR1 LGHNA and CDR2 YSLEER. Here the CDR3 reads CASSQDGGGYNEQFF. CDR3 sequence (DNA): TGCGCCAGCAGCCAAGATGGGGGGGGATACAATGAGCAGTTCTTC.

V and J are TRBV5-1 and TRBJ2-7, with 8 positions matching TRBD2. The germline CDR1 and CDR2 sequences are SGHRS and YFSETQ. The length of the CDR3 is 14 residues. Trimming cost V 0 bases and J 5 bases; bases outside gene matches: 4. The CDR3 nucleotides are TGCGCCAGCAGCTTGGACGGGGGGGTAAACGAGCAGTACTTC. This translates into CASSLDGGVNEQYF.

The chain employs TRBV10-3 and TRBJ2-1; 9 bases are shared with TRBD2. The junction had 8 bases not matched to a gene; V was cut back by 0 bases and J by 5 bases. Per germline, CDR1 ENHRY and CDR2 SYGVKD. CDR3 length: 17 residues. The CDR3: CAISESQRGAKDNEQFF. For the CDR3, the DNA is TGTGCCATCAGTGAGTCCCAGCGGGGGGCTAAAGACAATGAGCAGTTCTTC.

The rearrangement joins TRBV5-6 to TRBJ2-5; TRBD2 might be the D (6 bases). The V gene lost 1 base and the J gene lost 5 bases, with 9 bases spanning the gap. The CDR3 loop spans 13 amino acids. Germline V gives CDR1 SGHDT, CDR2 YYEEEE. CDR3 sequence: CASSLLGGETQYF. For the CDR3, the DNA is TGTGCCAGCAGCTTGTTAGGAGGGGAGACCCAGTACTTC.

The gene calls are TRBV2 and TRBJ2-7; D unclear. The CDR3 length is 16 residues. Trimming cost V 3 bases and J 6 bases, with 21 bases left between them. Germline V lookup: CDR1 SNHLY, CDR2 FYNNEI. CDR3 nucleotide sequence: TGTGCCAGCAGTGACCCTTGGGCAACTGGCGAGCTCGAGCAGTACTTC. Its translation is CASSDPWATGELEQYF.

The chain couples TRBV5-8 to TRBJ2-7, with D perhaps TRBD1 (5 bases). This CDR3 has 14 residues. CDR1 and CDR2 (germline): SGHTS, YDEGEE. Trimming stripped 1 base from V and 0 bases from J, with 8 bases between. The chain's CDR3 is CASSLRGFSYEQYF. The CDR3 nucleotides read TGTGCCAGCAGCTTGAGGGGATTCTCCTACGAGCAGTACTTC.

This sequence joins TRBV19 and TRBJ1-2; 7 nucleotides line up with TRBD1. Germline V CDR1 and CDR2: LNHDA, SQIVND (reference sequence). This CDR3 comprises 14 residues. The V segment lost 7 bases and the J segment 4 bases; nucleotides outside the gene matches: 9. Here the CDR3 reads CASTRGQVSYGYTF. In DNA, the CDR3 is TGTGCCAGTACCCGAGGACAGGTTTCCTATGGCTACACCTTC.

The chain is built from TRBV9 and TRBJ2-1; 14 bases match TRBD2. CDR1 is SGDLS, CDR2 YYNGEE, per germline. The CDR3 sequence is 19 residues long. J was trimmed by 6 bases and V by 4 bases; bases with no gene match: 15. The CDR3 nucleotides read TGTGCCAGCAGCTTACGGACTAGCGGGGGGTCCCCCTATGCCAATGAGCAGTTCTTC. It yields the protein CASSLRTSGGSPYANEQFF.

This chain links TRBV9 with TRBJ2-1; tentatively, D is TRBD1 or TRBD2 (5 bases each). This CDR3 is 13 amino acids long. Trimming shortened V by 1 base and J by 10 bases, and 12 bases separated the two germline ends. CDR1 and CDR2 from the germline V gene are SGDLS and YYNGEE. The CDR3 spells CASSVTRGEEQFF. The DNA of the CDR3 is TGTGCCAGCAGCGTAACGAGGGGTGAAGAGCAGTTCTTC.

The CDR3 nucleotides are TGTGCCAGCAGTGGTCTGACAGGGAGGATGATACTAGATACGCAGTATTTT. Translation gives CASSGLTGRMILDTQYF. The chain employs TRBV27 and TRBJ2-3; possibly TRBD1 for D (7 bases). This CDR3 comprises 17 residues. Germline CDR1 is MNHEY and CDR2 is SMNVEV (reference sequence). V was clipped by 5 bases and J by 5 bases, with 23 bases between them.